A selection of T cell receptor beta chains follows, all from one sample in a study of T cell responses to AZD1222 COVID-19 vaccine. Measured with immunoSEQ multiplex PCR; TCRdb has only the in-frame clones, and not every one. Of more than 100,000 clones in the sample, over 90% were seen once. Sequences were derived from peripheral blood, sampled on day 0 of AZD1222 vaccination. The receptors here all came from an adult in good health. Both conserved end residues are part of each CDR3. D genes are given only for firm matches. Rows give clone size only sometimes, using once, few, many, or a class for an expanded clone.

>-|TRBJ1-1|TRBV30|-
TGTGCCTGGAGAATTACTCCAGGGGTCCTGAACACTGAAGCTTTCTTT
CAWRITPGVLNTEAFF
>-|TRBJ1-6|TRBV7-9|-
TGTGCCAGCAGCCATAACAATTCACCCCTCCACTTT
CASSHNNSPLHF
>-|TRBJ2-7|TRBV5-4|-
TGTGCCAGCAGCTTGGGTTCCCTCTACGAGCAGTACTTC
CASSLGSLYEQYF
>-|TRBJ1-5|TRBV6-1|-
TGTGCCAGCAGTGAAAACCCTCATCAGCCCCAGCATTTT
CASSENPHQPQHF
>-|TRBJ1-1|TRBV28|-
TGTGCCAGCAGTTTCCAGGGAGGGAGTGGGAGCACTGAAGCTTTCTTT
CASSFQGGSGSTEAFF
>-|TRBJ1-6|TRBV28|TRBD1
TGTGCCAGCAGGACAGGGTTTGTGCCTAGGTCACCCCTCCACTTT
CASRTGFVPRSPLHF
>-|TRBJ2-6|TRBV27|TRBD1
TGTGCCGCCGCGGCGGCAGGGGGTCTCTCTGGGGCCAACGTCCTGACTTTC
CAAAAAGGLSGANVLTF
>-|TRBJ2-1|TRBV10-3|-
TGTGCCATCCGGGATGACAGGGGAGGGACAAATAATGAGCAGTTCTTC
CAIRDDRGGTNNEQFF
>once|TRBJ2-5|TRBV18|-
TGTGCCAGCTCCTACAAAGAGGGGACTGCGGAGACCCAGTACTTC
CASSYKEGTAETQYF
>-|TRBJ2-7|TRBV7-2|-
TGTGCCAGCAGCTCAGGGGTCCACGAGCAGTACTTC
CASSSGVHEQYF
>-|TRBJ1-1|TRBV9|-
TGTGCCAGCAGCGTAGAACCCTACACTGAAGCTTTCTTT
CASSVEPYTEAFF
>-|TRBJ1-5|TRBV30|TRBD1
TGTGCCTGGAGTCCTATGGACAGGGAGTTGGGCAATCAGCCCCAGCATTTT
CAWSPMDRELGNQPQHF
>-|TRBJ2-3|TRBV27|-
TGTGCCAGCAGTAGAGGAGATACGCAGTATTTT
CASSRGDTQYF
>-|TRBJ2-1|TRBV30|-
TGTGCCTGGATGGGGGGACCTCCCGGGACCTACAATGAGCAGTTCTTC
CAWMGGPPGTYNEQFF
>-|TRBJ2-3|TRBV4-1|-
TGCGCCAGCAGCCAAGAGGGTAGGGATACGCAGTATTTT
CASSQEGRDTQYF
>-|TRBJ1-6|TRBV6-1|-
TGTGCCAGCAGTGGCGTATTACAGGGTCTGGATTCACCCCTCCACTTT
CASSGVLQGLDSPLHF
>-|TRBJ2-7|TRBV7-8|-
TGTGCCAGCAGCTTAGAACAGGGAATCACCTACGAGCAGTACTTC
CASSLEQGITYEQYF
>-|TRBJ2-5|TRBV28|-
TGTGCCAGCAGCGGGGAGACCCAGTACTTC
CASSGETQYF
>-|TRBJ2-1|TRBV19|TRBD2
TGTGCCAGTATGGGGACTAGCGGGAGGGCCCTGGGCAATGAGCAGTTCTTC
CASMGTSGRALGNEQFF
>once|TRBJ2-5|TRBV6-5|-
TGTGCCAGCAGTTACTCGGGGACAAGGGGACAAGAGACCCAGTACTTC
CASSYSGTRGQETQYF
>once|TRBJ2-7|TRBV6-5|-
TGTGCCAGCGGCCCGGGGTCCTACGAGCAGTACTTC
CASGPGSYEQYF
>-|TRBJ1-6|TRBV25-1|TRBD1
TGTGCCAGCAGTGAACACAGGGGGCAGGATTCACCCCTCCACTTT
CASSEHRGQDSPLHF
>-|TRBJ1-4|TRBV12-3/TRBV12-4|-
TGTGCCAGCAGTTTAGAGGGTCGGGAAAAACTGTTTTTT
CASSLEGREKLFF
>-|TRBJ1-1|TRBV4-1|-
TGCGCCAGCAGCCAAGATCGGGGCAGGGGAGAGGCTTTCTTT
CASSQDRGRGEAFF
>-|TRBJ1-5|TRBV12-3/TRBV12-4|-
TGTGCCAGCAGTTTGGGTCATCAGCCCCAGCATTTT
CASSLGHQPQHF
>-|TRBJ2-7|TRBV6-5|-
TGTGCCAGCAGTCGCGGGTATACCTACGAGCAGTACTTC
CASSRGYTYEQYF
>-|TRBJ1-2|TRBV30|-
TGTGCCTCCCCTGGGACGGGCTGGGGCTACACCTTC
CASPGTGWGYTF
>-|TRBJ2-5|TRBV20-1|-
TGCAGTGCTGTGCAGAAAGAGACCCAGTACTTC
CSAVQKETQYF
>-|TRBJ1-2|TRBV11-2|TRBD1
TGTGCCAGCAGCTTAGTCACAGGGGAGCCTTTCACCTTC
CASSLVTGEPFTF
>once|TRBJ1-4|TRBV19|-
TGTGCCAGTAGTAGAGGACCCGCAACTAATGAAAAACTGTTTTTT
CASSRGPATNEKLFF
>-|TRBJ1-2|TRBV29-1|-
TGCAGCTCGGGGGGCGGTAACTATGGCTACACCTTC
CSSGGGNYGYTF